Below are 8 T cell receptor beta chains sequenced from a single sample in a study of blood T cell repertoires in COVID-19. Assay: immunoSEQ multiplex PCR; the TCRdb copy retains only in-frame clones and omits some. Of roughly 200,000 clones in the sample, approximately 87% are singletons; the top ten hold around a sixth. Sequencing was carried out using peripheral blood. The origin of the receptors is a person in their 70s with COVID-19, enrolled during active disease.

The chain carries TRBV24-1 and TRBJ1-3; TRBD1 matches at 9 bases. Trimming took 11 bases from V and 1 from J; bases not matched to a gene: 11. CDR1 is KGHDR and CDR2 is SFDVKD in the germline V gene. This CDR3 region has 16 residues. As DNA, the CDR3 is TGTGCCATCCCCCAAAAAGGGACAGGGTCTGGAAACACCATATATTTT. As protein: CAIPQKGTGSGNTIYF.

J is TRBJ1-3 and V is TRBV4-3; D is perhaps TRBD1 (5 bases). V was shortened by 0 bases and J by 4 bases, with 10 bases between the two germline ends. The length of the CDR3 is 15 residues. In germline, CDR1 is LGHNA, CDR2 YSLEER. The CDR3 protein is CASSQDYRQGNTIYF. The CDR3 DNA sequence: TGCGCCAGCAGCCAAGATTACCGACAGGGAAACACCATATATTTT.

The chain couples TRBV6-5 to TRBJ2-7; D is unresolved. Germline values: CDR1 MNHEY, CDR2 SVGAGI. CDR3 length: 13 amino acids. V was clipped by 6 bases and J by 3 bases, with 12 bases between them. The CDR3 DNA follows: TGTGCCAGCAGGATCCCAGGTCGCTACGAGCAGTACTTC. Translation gives CASRIPGRYEQYF.

This clone was counted once. This chain links TRBV5-6 with TRBJ2-7; perhaps TRBD1 as D (6 bases). The germline V gene encodes CDR1 SGHDT and CDR2 YYEEEE. The CDR3 contains 15 residues. Trimming stripped 4 bases from V and 3 bases from J, with 17 bases between. The CDR3 spells CASSARDIGLYEQYF. For the CDR3, the DNA is TGTGCCAGCAGCGCACGGGACATAGGTCTCTACGAGCAGTACTTC.

The CDR3 DNA follows: TGCGCCAGCAGCTTGCTAGTAAGGAGGGGCCGGAACAATGAGCAGTTCTTC. Protein: CASSLLVRRGRNNEQFF. The chain is built from TRBV5-1 and TRBJ2-1, with a possible D match to TRBD2 (6 bases). V was clipped by 1 base and J by 5 bases, with 19 bases between them. Per germline, CDR1 SGHRS and CDR2 YFSETQ. The CDR3 has 17 residues.

The V call is TRBV7-9, the J call TRBJ2-7; D perhaps matches TRBD1 (6 bases). This CDR3 has 12 amino acids. CDR1 SEHNR and CDR2 FQNEAQ come from the germline V gene (reference sequence). V shed 11 bases and J shed 2 bases, with 13 bases lying between them. In DNA, the CDR3 is TGTGCCGCCGGACAGAGTACCTACGAGCAGTACTTC. Translated, it gives CAAGQSTYEQYF. The whole variable domain, filled in from reference TRBV7-9 and TRBJ2-7, reads DTGVSQNPRHKITKRGQNVTFRCDPISEHNRLYWYRQTLGQGPEFLTYFQNEAQLEKSRLLSDRFSAERPKGSFSTLEIQRTEQGDSAMYLCAAGQSTYEQYFGPGTRLTVT.

The CDR3 coding sequence is TGTGCCAGCAGCCGACGCCCAGACAGGGAAGGGATCAGCAATCAGCCCCAGCATTTT. It specifies CASSRRPDREGISNQPQHF. This sequence joins TRBV6-6 and TRBJ1-5; TRBD1 matches 7 bases. The V segment lost 6 bases and the J segment 1 base; nucleotides outside the gene matches: 18. There are 19 residues in the CDR3. CDR1 and CDR2 (germline): MNHNY, SVGAGI (reference sequence).

V usage is TRBV9 and J usage is TRBJ2-7; TRBD2 matches 8 bases. The V gene end was trimmed by 3 bases and the J gene end by 8 bases; junction bases not matched to a gene: 10. CDR1 is SGDLS and CDR2 is YYNGEE in the germline V gene. There are 14 residues in the CDR3. CDR3 coding DNA: TGTGCCAGCAGCGCTCAGGGACTAGGAGCGCAGCAGTACTTC. This codes for CASSAQGLGAQQYF.